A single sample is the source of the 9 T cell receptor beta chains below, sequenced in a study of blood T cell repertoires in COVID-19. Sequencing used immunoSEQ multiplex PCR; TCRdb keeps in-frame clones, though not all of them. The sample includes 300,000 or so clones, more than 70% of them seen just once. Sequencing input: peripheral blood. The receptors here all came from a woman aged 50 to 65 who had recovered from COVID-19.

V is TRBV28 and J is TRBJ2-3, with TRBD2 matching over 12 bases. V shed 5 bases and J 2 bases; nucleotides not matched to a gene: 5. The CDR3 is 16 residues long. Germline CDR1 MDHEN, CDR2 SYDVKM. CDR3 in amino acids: CASSPLAGGFTDTQYF. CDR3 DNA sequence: TGTGCCAGCAGTCCTCTAGCGGGGGGGTTCACAGATACGCAGTATTTT. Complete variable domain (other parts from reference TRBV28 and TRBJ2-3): DVKVTQSSRYLVKRTGEKVFLECVQDMDHENMFWYRQDPGLGLRLIYFSYDVKMKEKGDIPEGYSVSREKKERFSLILESASTNQTSMYLCASSPLAGGFTDTQYFGPGTRLTVL.

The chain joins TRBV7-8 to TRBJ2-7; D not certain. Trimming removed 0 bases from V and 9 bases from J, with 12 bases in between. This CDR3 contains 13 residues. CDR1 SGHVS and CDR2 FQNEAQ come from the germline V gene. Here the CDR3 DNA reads TGTGCCAGCAGCTTAGCGGAGACGTCAATGCAGTACTTC. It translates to CASSLAETSMQYF.

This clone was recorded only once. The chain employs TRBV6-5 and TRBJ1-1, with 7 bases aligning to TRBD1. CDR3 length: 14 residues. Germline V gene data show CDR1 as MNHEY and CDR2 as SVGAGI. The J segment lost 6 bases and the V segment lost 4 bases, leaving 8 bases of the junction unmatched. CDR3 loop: CASSSPTGKPEAFF. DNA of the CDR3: TGTGCCAGCAGTTCCCCGACAGGGAAGCCTGAAGCTTTCTTT.

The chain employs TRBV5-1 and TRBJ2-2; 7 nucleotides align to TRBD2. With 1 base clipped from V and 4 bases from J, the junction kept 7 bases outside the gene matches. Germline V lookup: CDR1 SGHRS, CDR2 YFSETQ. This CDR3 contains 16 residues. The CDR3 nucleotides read TGCGCCAGCAGCTTGAGCGGGACCCGAGGCACCGGGGAGCTGTTTTTT. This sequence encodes CASSLSGTRGTGELFF.

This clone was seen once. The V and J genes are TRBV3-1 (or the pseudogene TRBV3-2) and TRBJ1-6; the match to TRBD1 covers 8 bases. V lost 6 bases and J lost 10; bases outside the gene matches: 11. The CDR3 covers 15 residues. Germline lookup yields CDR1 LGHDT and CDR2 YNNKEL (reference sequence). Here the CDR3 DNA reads TGTGCCAGCAGTCCGACAGGGGATGGAAGATCACCCCTCCACTTT. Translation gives CASSPTGDGRSPLHF.

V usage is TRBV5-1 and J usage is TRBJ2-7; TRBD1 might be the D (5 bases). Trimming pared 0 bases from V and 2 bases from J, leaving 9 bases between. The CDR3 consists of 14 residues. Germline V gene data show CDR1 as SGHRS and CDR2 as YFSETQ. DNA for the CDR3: TGCGCCAGCAGCTTGGAAGGGGCGGCCTACGAGCAGTACTTC. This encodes CASSLEGAAYEQYF.

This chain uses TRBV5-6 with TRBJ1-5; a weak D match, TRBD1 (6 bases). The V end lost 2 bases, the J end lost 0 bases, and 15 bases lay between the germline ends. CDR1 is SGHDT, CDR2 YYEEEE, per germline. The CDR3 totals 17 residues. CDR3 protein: CASSLTRGVYSNQPQHF. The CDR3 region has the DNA TGTGCCAGCAGCTTAACCAGGGGCGTATATAGCAATCAGCCCCAGCATTTT. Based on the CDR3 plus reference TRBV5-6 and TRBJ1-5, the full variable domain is DAGVTQSPTHLIKTRGQQVTLRCSPKSGHDTVSWYQQALGQGPQFIFQYYEEEERQRGNFPDRFSGHQFPNYSSELNVNALLLGDSALYLCASSLTRGVYSNQPQHFGDGTRLSIL.

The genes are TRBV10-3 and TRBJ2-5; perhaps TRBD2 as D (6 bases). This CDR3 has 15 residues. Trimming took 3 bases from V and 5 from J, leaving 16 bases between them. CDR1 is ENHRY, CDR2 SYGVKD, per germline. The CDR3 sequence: CAISEPLAKRETQYF. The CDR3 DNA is TGTGCCATCAGTGAACCCCTAGCGAAGAGGGAGACCCAGTACTTC.

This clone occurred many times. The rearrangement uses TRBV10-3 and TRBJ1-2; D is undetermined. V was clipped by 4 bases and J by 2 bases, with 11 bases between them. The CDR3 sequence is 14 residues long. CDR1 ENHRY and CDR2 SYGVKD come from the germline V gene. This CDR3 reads CAISGPEGNYGYTF. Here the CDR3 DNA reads TGTGCCATCAGTGGCCCTGAGGGAAACTATGGCTACACCTTC.